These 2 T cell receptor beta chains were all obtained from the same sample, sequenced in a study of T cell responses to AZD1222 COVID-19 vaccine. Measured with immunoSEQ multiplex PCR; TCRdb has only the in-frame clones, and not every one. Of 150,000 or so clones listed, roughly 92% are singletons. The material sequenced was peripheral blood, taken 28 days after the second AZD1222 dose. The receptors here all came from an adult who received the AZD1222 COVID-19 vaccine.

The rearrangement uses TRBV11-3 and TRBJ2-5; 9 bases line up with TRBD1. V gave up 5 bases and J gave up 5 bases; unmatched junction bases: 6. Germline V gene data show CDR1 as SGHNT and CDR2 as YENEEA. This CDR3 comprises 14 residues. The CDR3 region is CASSPGTGRETQYF. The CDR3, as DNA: TGTGCCAGCAGCCCCGGGACAGGGCGCGAGACCCAGTACTTC.

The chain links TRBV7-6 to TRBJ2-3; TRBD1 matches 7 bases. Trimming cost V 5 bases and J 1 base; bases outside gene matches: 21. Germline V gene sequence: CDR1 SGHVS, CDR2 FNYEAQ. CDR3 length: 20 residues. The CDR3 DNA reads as TGTGCCAGCAGCCTATTTCCCTTTCCGGGACAGCTTTTTCGCACAGATACGCAGTATTTT. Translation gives CASSLFPFPGQLFRTDTQYF. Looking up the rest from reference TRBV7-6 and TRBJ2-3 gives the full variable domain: GAGVSQSPRYKVTKRGQDVALRCDPISGHVSLYWYRQALGQGPEFLTYFNYEAQQDKSGLPNDRFSAERPEGSISTLTIQRTEQRDSAMYRCASSLFPFPGQLFRTDTQYFGPGTRLTVL.